Listed below are T cell receptor beta chains from one sample, sequenced in a study of persistence of HIV-infected CD4 T cells. Produced via immunoSEQ multiplex PCR; TCRdb's table is partial and in-frame only. The table has 25,000 to 35,000 clones, roughly 78% seen once; the top ten hold approximately 4.6%. These TCRs' antigens remain unknown. The sequences come from CD4+ T cells sorted from PBMCs after roughly 18-hour stimulation, collected from a patient who received antiretroviral therapy. Receptors were obtained from an adult man with HIV who was CMV-seropositive. Both conserved end residues are part of each CDR3. A D gene is named only where the DNA matches it firmly. The size field is filled for only some rows; it gives once, few, many or a size class.

V gene	J gene	clone size	D gene	CDR3 DNA	CDR3 protein
TRBV5-1	TRBJ1-2	.	TRBD1	TGCGCCAGCAGCATATCGGGACAGGGGAGCTACACCTTC	CASSISGQGSYTF
TRBV5-4	TRBJ2-7	.	.	TGTGCCAGCAGCTCTTCGGCCGGCGAGCAGTACTTC	CASSSSAGEQYF
TRBV6-5	TRBJ2-7	.	TRBD1	TGTGCCAGCAGTCGAAGACAGGGGGGGACCTACGAGCAGTACTTC	CASSRRQGGTYEQYF
TRBV19	TRBJ1-5	once	.	TGTGCCAGTACTTTAAGAGGGGCCAATCAGCCCCAGCATTTT	CASTLRGANQPQHF
TRBV7-2	TRBJ1-3	.	TRBD1	TGTGCCAGCAGTTTGCTAGGGACAGCTGGAAACACCATATATTTT	CASSLLGTAGNTIYF
TRBV10-3	TRBJ1-5	.	TRBD1	TGTGCCAGACGAACAGGGGATCTAAACAATCAGCCCCAGCATTTT	CARRTGDLNNQPQHF
TRBV3-1/TRBV3-2	TRBJ2-3	once	.	TGTGCCAGCAGCGGATATAGTGCAGATACGCAGTATTTT	CASSGYSADTQYF
TRBV27	TRBJ1-2	.	.	TGTGCCAGCAGTTTTGGAACAGGGCACTATGGCTACACCTTC	CASSFGTGHYGYTF
TRBV27	TRBJ1-5	.	.	TGTGCCAGCAGGATAGGGGCGGACAATCAGCCCCAGCATTTT	CASRIGADNQPQHF
TRBV5-1	TRBJ2-3	.	TRBD2	TGCGCCAGCAGCGACCCGGGACTAGCCGCAGATACGCAGTATTTT	CASSDPGLAADTQYF
TRBV19	TRBJ1-1	.	TRBD1	TGTGCCAGTAGTACCAGACAGGGCATGAACACTGAAGCTTTCTTT	CASSTRQGMNTEAFF
TRBV5-8	TRBJ1-2	.	.	TGTGCCAGCAGCTTCTCGATCTATGGCTACACCTTC	CASSFSIYGYTF
TRBV7-9	TRBJ2-3	.	.	TGTGCCAGCAGCTTAGCGTATAATACGCAGTATTTT	CASSLAYNTQYF
TRBV10-1	TRBJ2-7	.	TRBD1	TGCGCCAAGCCAGGACAGGGGCCAACCTACGAGCAGTACTTC	CAKPGQGPTYEQYF
TRBV5-1	TRBJ2-3	.	TRBD2	TGCGCCAGCAGCTTGGGTCTGACTAGCGGGGGAACAGATACGCAGTATTTT	CASSLGLTSGGTDTQYF
TRBV21-1	TRBJ2-7	.	.	TGTGCCAGCAGCAAACCCCCTAGCGGGGATTACGAGCAGTACTTC	CASSKPPSGDYEQYF
TRBV28	TRBJ2-7	few	TRBD1	TGTGCCAGCTGGGGACAGGGTAACGAGCAGTACTTC	CASWGQGNEQYF
TRBV6-5	TRBJ2-7	.	.	TGTGCCAGCAGTTCTCATCAAAGCTACGAGCAGTACTTC	CASSSHQSYEQYF
TRBV19	TRBJ2-7	.	TRBD2	TGTGCCAGTAGTAGGGAGGGCAGCTCTCACGAGCAGTACTTC	CASSREGSSHEQYF
TRBV27	TRBJ2-7	.	TRBD1	TGTGCCAGCAGTCGGACAGGAATTTTCGAGCAGTACTTC	CASSRTGIFEQYF
TRBV29-1	TRBJ2-7	.	.	TGCAGCGTTGAAGGCAGACTAATAAACTCCTACGAGCAGTACTTC	CSVEGRLINSYEQYF
TRBV20-1	TRBJ2-7	.	.	TGCAGTGCCCTAACGGATTACGAGCAGTACTTC	CSALTDYEQYF
TRBV3-1/TRBV3-2	TRBJ2-7	.	.	TGTGCCAGCAGCCGTACTACCGGGACCCGTGAGGAGCAGTACTTC	CASSRTTGTREEQYF
TRBV5-1	TRBJ2-3	.	.	TGCGCCAGCAGCTTGACGGTCGGCGGCGCAGATACGCAGTATTTT	CASSLTVGGADTQYF
TRBV24-1	TRBJ1-4	.	.	TGTGCCACCAGTGATCCCGGGGAAAAACTGTTTTTT	CATSDPGEKLFF
TRBV7-9	TRBJ1-2	.	TRBD1	TGTGCCAGCAGCAGATTCGGGGACAGCTATGGCTACACCTTC	CASSRFGDSYGYTF